Shown below are 21 T cell receptor beta chains from a single sample sequenced in a study of blood T cell repertoires in COVID-19. The table came from immunoSEQ multiplex PCR; TCRdb's copy has only in-frame clones and leaves some out. Seen here are roughly 260,000 clones, approximately 80% observed once, and the top ten hold 4.9%. Material for sequencing was peripheral blood. These receptors originate from a woman older than 75 with active or convalescent COVID-19.

The V call is TRBV5-5, the J call TRBJ1-1; D ambiguous. Trimming removed 3 bases at V and 3 bases at J, with 6 bases between. Germline V gives CDR1 SGHKS, CDR2 YYEKEE (reference sequence). CDR3 size: 12 residues. This chain's CDR3 is CASSSRDTEAFF. The CDR3 nucleotides read TGTGCCAGCAGCTCGCGGGACACTGAAGCTTTCTTT.

The chain is built from TRBV3-1 (or the pseudogene TRBV3-2) and TRBJ1-4; D not certain. CDR3 length: 12 amino acids. Trimming shortened V by 2 bases and J by 8 bases, and 6 bases separated the two germline ends. Germline CDR1 LGHDT, CDR2 YNNKEL (reference sequence). CDR3 in DNA: TGTGCCAGCAGCCAAACGGAGGAAAAACTGTTTTTT. Translated, it gives CASSQTEEKLFF.

In this sample, this clone turned up once. V usage is TRBV5-1 and J usage is TRBJ2-5; 7 nucleotides match TRBD1. CDR3 length equals 14 residues. CDR1 is SGHRS, CDR2 YFSETQ, per germline. The V gene end was trimmed by 9 bases and the J gene end by 0 bases; junction bases not matched to a gene: 8. The CDR3 reads CATTRGGHQETQYF. Written as DNA, the CDR3 is TGCGCCACCACACGAGGGGGCCACCAAGAGACCCAGTACTTC.

The chain combines TRBV19 with TRBJ1-5; TRBD1 matches at 8 bases. Looked up from germline, CDR1 is LNHDA and CDR2 is SQIVND (reference sequence). Losses at the gene ends were 9 bases for V and 4 bases for J; bases not matched to a gene: 11. There are 15 residues in the CDR3. This CDR3 is CASQQGQGGNQPQHF. The CDR3 bases are TGTGCCAGCCAACAAGGACAGGGTGGAAATCAGCCCCAGCATTTT.

The chain uses TRBV18 and TRBJ1-5; maybe TRBD1 (6 bases). Between the trimmed V and J ends, which lost 2 bases and 0 bases, there was a span of 20 bases. Germline assignment: CDR1 KGHSH and CDR2 LQKENI. The CDR3 extends over 19 amino acids. CDR3 bases: TGTGCCAGCTCACCATCGATGGCTGGGACAAGTGTTAGCAATCAGCCCCAGCATTTT. Residues: CASSPSMAGTSVSNQPQHF.

V and J are TRBV19 and TRBJ2-3; 9 positions match TRBD2. With 7 bases clipped from V and 2 bases from J, the junction kept 7 bases outside the gene matches. This CDR3 spans 15 amino acids. Germline lookup yields CDR1 LNHDA and CDR2 SQIVND (reference sequence). The CDR3, as DNA: TGTGCCAGTAAGCAGGCTAGCGGGACCACAGATACGCAGTATTTT. This gives the protein CASKQASGTTDTQYF.

The CDR3 reads CASSMWSGTGKNEQFF. The CDR3 coding sequence is TGTGCCAGTAGTATGTGGTCCGGGACAGGGAAAAATGAGCAGTTCTTC. The J gene is TRBJ2-1, the V gene TRBV19, with 9 bases fitting TRBD1. The germline CDR1 and CDR2 sequences are LNHDA and SQIVND (reference sequence). The CDR3 runs to 16 residues. Losses at the gene ends were 3 bases for V and 7 bases for J; bases not matched to a gene: 10.

V usage is TRBV5-1 and J usage is TRBJ2-1; TRBD2 aligns across 8 bases. The CDR3 runs to 15 residues. Germline V lookup: CDR1 SGHRS, CDR2 YFSETQ. V gave up 0 bases and J gave up 6 bases; unmatched junction bases: 5. DNA of the CDR3: TGCGCCAGCAGCTTGGCTGGGACTAGAATCAATGAGCAGTTCTTC. The encoded protein is CASSLAGTRINEQFF.

This chain links TRBV3-1 (or the pseudogene TRBV3-2) with TRBJ1-2; the match to TRBD1 covers 7 bases. The CDR3 is 13 amino acids. The J segment lost 8 bases and the V segment lost 7 bases, leaving 10 bases of the junction unmatched. Germline-derived CDR1 and CDR2 are LGHDT and YNNKEL (reference sequence). The CDR3 nucleotides read TGTGCCAGCAATGACAGGGCGTCGCGGGGCTACACCTTC. Protein product: CASNDRASRGYTF.

This clone was seen a few times. V usage is TRBV29-1 and J usage is TRBJ2-3; a weak D match, TRBD1 (5 bases). This CDR3 region has 13 residues. CDR1 SQVTM and CDR2 ANQGSEA come from the germline V gene. Trimming shortened V by 4 bases and J by 4 bases, and 12 bases separated the two germline ends. DNA of the CDR3: TGCAGCGTTGTGGGCAGGGTGGCAGATACGCAGTATTTT. It codes for CSVVGRVADTQYF.

The chain has TRBV12-3 or TRBV12-4 and TRBJ1-2; unclear D gene. The length of the CDR3 is 13 residues. The germline V and J ends were trimmed by 6 bases and 3 bases, with 11 bases remaining between them. CDR3 in DNA: TGTGCCAGCAGACAGCCGTCTCACTATGGCTACACCTTC. Amino acids: CASRQPSHYGYTF.

J is TRBJ2-1 and V is TRBV11-1, with a weak D call TRBD2 (6 bases). The CDR3 has 14 amino acids. CDR1 is SGHAT, CDR2 FQDESV, per germline (reference sequence). Trimming shortened V by 0 bases and J by 6 bases, and 9 bases separated the two germline ends. This CDR3 reads CASSLAGLPNEQFF. The CDR3 nucleotides are TGTGCCAGCAGCTTAGCGGGACTTCCCAATGAGCAGTTCTTC. Full variable domain (remainder filled in from reference TRBV11-1 and TRBJ2-1): EAEVAQSPRYKITEKSQAVAFWCDPISGHATLYWYRQILGQGPELLVQFQDESVVDDSQLPKDRFSAERLKGVDSTLKIQPAELGDSAMYLCASSLAGLPNEQFFGPGTRLTVL.

The chain joins TRBV28 to TRBJ2-3; D is undetermined. CDR3 length equals 12 residues. CDR1 MDHEN and CDR2 SYDVKM come from the germline V gene. V was shortened by 7 bases and J by 7 bases, with 12 bases between the two germline ends. CDR3 in DNA: TGTGCCAGCAACGGTTGGTTGAATACGCAGTATTTT. This sequence encodes CASNGWLNTQYF.

The chain couples TRBV21-1 to TRBJ2-7; TRBD2, as called in the table, went unchecked against the DNA. TRBV21-1 is recorded as a pseudogene. CDR3 length: 19 amino acids. The chain's CDR3 is CASAKPFRTSGKPCYEQYF. CDR3 DNA: TGTGCCAGCGCTAAACCCTTTCGGACTAGCGGGAAGCCCTGCTACGAGCAGTACTTC.

The V gene is TRBV3-1 (or the pseudogene TRBV3-2), the J gene TRBJ1-2; D possibly corresponds to TRBD1 (6 bases). The CDR3 length is 15 residues. CDR1 is LGHDT and CDR2 is YNNKEL in the germline V gene (reference sequence). V lost 4 bases and J lost 7, with 19 bases in between. The CDR3 sequence is CASSPLGGREGGYTF. DNA for the CDR3: TGTGCCAGCAGCCCCCTCGGGGGGCGCGAGGGTGGCTACACCTTC.

The chain couples TRBV4-1 to TRBJ1-1; 7 bases are a match to TRBD1. CDR1 is MGHRA, CDR2 YSYEKL, per germline. The CDR3 is 19 amino acids. V lost 0 bases, J lost 3 bases, and 16 bases stayed unmatched. CDR3 protein: CASSQDMGTALLSYTEAFF. CDR3 nucleotides: TGCGCCAGCAGCCAAGATATGGGGACAGCCCTACTTTCTTACACTGAAGCTTTCTTT.

The V and J genes are TRBV18 and TRBJ1-5; TRBD1 is a possible D gene (6 bases). CDR3 length equals 13 residues. The germline V gene encodes CDR1 KGHSH and CDR2 LQKENI. V was pared by 4 bases and J by 3 bases, with 7 bases between. CDR3 protein: CASSRDINQPQHF. CDR3 nucleotides: TGTGCCAGCTCACGGGACATCAATCAGCCCCAGCATTTT.

V gene TRBV5-1 combines with J gene TRBJ2-3; 9 bases line up with TRBD1. CDR1 is SGHRS and CDR2 is YFSETQ in the germline V gene. The CDR3 extends over 13 amino acids. V gave up 4 bases and J gave up 9 bases; unmatched junction bases: 6. CDR3 coding DNA: TGCGCCAGCAGCGCGGGACAGGGTATAACGCAGTATTTT. The encoded protein is CASSAGQGITQYF.

The chain is built from TRBV4-1 and TRBJ1-2; D might be TRBD1 (5 bases). Trimming stripped 3 bases from V and 7 bases from J, with 12 bases between. The CDR3 spans 13 residues. Germline CDR1 MGHRA, CDR2 YSYEKL. The CDR3 here is CASSQRLTAGYTF. CDR3 coding DNA: TGCGCCAGCAGCCAGCGGCTGACAGCTGGCTACACCTTC.

This clone was counted a few times. The chain combines TRBV11-2 with TRBJ2-2, with 8 bases lining up with TRBD1. Germline lookup yields CDR1 SGHAT and CDR2 FQNNGV. The CDR3 is made up of 15 amino acids. J was trimmed by 7 bases and V by 6 bases; bases with no gene match: 10. CDR3 in DNA: TGTGCCAGCAGTCGGAGGACAGGGATGGACGGGGAGCTGTTTTTT. This translates into CASSRRTGMDGELFF. The full variable domain, in which reference TRBV11-2 and TRBJ2-2 provide the parts outside the CDR3, is EAGVAQSPRYKIIEKRQSVAFWCNPISGHATLYWYQQILGQGPKLLIQFQNNGVVDDSQLPKDRFSAERLKGVDSTLKIQPAKLEDSAVYLCASSRRTGMDGELFFGEGSRLTVL.

The chain recombines TRBV13 with TRBJ1-2; D call uncertain. V was pared by 1 base and J by 7 bases, with 7 bases between. CDR3 size: 12 residues. Germline V gives CDR1 PRHDT, CDR2 FYEKMQ (reference sequence). The CDR3 reads CASSLAGFGYTF. Here the CDR3 DNA reads TGTGCCAGCAGCTTAGCTGGCTTTGGCTACACCTTC.